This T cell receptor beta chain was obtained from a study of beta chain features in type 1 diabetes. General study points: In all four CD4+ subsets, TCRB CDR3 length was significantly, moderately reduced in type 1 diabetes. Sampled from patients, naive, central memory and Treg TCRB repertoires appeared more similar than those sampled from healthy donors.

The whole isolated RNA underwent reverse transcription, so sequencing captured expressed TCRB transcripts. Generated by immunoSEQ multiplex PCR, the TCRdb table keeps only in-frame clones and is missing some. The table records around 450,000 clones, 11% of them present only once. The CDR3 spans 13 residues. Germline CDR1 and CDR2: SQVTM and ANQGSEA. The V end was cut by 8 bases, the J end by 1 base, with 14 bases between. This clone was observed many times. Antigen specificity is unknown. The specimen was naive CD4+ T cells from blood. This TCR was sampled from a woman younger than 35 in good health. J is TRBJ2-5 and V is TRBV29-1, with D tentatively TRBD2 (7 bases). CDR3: CSLVRGGQETQYF. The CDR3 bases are TGCAGCCTCGTAAGGGGGGGCCAAGAGACCCAGTACTTC. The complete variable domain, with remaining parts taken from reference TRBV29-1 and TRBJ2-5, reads SAVISQKPSRDICQRGTSLTIQCQVDSQVTMMFWYRQQPGQSLTLIATANQGSEATYESGFVIDKFPISRPNLTFSTLTVSNMSPEDSSIYLCSLVRGGQETQYFGPGTRLLVL.